This T cell receptor (beta chain) was identified during a study of regulatory T cells in long-lasting Graves disease. Study-wide results and limits: Persistent disease was associated with favored TRBV28 usage and with favored use of TRBJ1-2 and TRBJ2-5. Thyroid tissue was not studied; only peripheral blood was.

Note on this clonotype: The antigen is unknown. A single base separates this from a much larger clone, so it may be a read error.

The length of the CDR3 is 14 residues. Germline V gene data show CDR1 as MNHNS and CDR2 as SASEGT. Arm-PCR of CDR3 regions with iRepertoire HTBI primers generated TCR beta libraries. In TCRdb, the multiplex PCR reads were re-called with MiXCR into one record per CDR3 protein. The sample includes around 250,000 distinct CDR3 sequences, around a sixth of them seen just once. The time point was: newly diagnosed GD, antithyroid drugs for less than 3 months. PBMC RNA was the source of the TCR library. It was American Thyroid Association guidelines that determined Graves' disease diagnosis. Into tubes containing EDTA, approximately 9.4 milliliters of peripheral blood were drawn. This same sample was also part of a study on T cells in Graves' hyperthyroidism and ophthalmopathy.

Source: peripheral blood mononuclear cells (PBMCs), taken at new diagnosis, from a patient treated with antithyroid drugs. The chain carries TRBV6-1 and TRBJ2-3; D remains ambiguous. The J call could be wrong; TRBJ2-7 is a better fit for the DNA end. The clonotype originates from a woman under 40 with Graves disease. The CDR3: CASSEDGINNEQYF. The CDR3 DNA follows: TGTGCCAGCTCAGAGGACGGAATTAACAATGAGCAGTACTTC.